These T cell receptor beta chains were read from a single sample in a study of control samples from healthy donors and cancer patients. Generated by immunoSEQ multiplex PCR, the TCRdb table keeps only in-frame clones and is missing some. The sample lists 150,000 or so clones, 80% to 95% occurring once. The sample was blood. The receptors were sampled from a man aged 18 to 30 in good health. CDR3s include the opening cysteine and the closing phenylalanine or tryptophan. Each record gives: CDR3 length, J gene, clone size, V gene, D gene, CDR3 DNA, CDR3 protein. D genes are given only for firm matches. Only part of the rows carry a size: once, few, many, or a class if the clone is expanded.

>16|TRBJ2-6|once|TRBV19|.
TGTGCCAGTAGTATACAGACCCACTCTGGGGCCAACGTCCTGACTTTC
CASSIQTHSGANVLTF
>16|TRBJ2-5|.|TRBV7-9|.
TGTGCCAGCAGCTTTACAATCAGGGCATTCCAAGAGACCCAGTACTTC
CASSFTIRAFQETQYF
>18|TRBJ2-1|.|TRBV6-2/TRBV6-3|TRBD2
TGTGCCAGCAGTTACCATTTCTCTAGCGGGAGCGCCTACAATGAGCAGTTCTTC
CASSYHFSSGSAYNEQFF
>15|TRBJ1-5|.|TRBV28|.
TGTGCCAGCGTAATCCAGGGTTATAGCAATCAGCCCCAGCATTTT
CASVIQGYSNQPQHF
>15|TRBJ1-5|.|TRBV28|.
TGTGCCAGCAGCCGGAAGAGGAGGGCGGCACAGCCCCAGCATTTT
CASSRKRRAAQPQHF
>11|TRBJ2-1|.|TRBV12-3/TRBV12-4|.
TGTGCCAGCAGTTTTTTTAATGAGCAGTTCTTC
CASSFFNEQFF
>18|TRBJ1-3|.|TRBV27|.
TGTGCCAGCAGTTTATTTTGGGGGGACACTGCGTCCGGAAACACCATATATTTT
CASSLFWGDTASGNTIYF
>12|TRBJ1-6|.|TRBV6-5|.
TGTGCCAGCAATCCCGACGGGGGTCCCCTCCACTTT
CASNPDGGPLHF
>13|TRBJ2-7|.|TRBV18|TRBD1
TGTGCCAGCTCAACGGGACAGCCCTACGAGCAGTACTTC
CASSTGQPYEQYF
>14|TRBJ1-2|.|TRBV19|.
TGTGCCAGTAGTTGGGGACTGGGAAACTATGGCTACACCTTC
CASSWGLGNYGYTF
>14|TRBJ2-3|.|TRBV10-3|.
TGTGCCATCGGGTCAAAAGGGGGGACAGATACGCAGTATTTT
CAIGSKGGTDTQYF
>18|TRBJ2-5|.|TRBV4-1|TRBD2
TGCGCCAGCAGCCAAGAAGAAGTGAGCGGGAGATTTCTAGAGACCCAGTACTTC
CASSQEEVSGRFLETQYF
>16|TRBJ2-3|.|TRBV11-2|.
TGTGCCAGCAGCCACCCGGGGACGACAAGAACAGATACGCAGTATTTT
CASSHPGTTRTDTQYF
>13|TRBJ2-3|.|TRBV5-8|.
TGTGCCAGCAACGGAGGACTCCCAGATACGCAGTATTTT
CASNGGLPDTQYF
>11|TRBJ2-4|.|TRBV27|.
TGTGCCAGCAGCTCTCGAAACATTCAGTACTTC
CASSSRNIQYF
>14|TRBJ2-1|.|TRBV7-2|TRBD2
TGTGCCAGCAGCTTTAGCGGGGGGCACAATGAGCAGTTCTTC
CASSFSGGHNEQFF
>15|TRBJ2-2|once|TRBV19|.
TGTGCCAGTAGTATTAGGACAGCCTCCACCGGGGAGCTGTTTTTT
CASSIRTASTGELFF
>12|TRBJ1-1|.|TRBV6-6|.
TGTGCCAGCAGGCCCGGGACACCAACCGCTTTCTTT
CASRPGTPTAFF
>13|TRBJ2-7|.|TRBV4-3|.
TGCGCCAGCAGCCAACTTTCGGGGTCTGAGCAGTACTTC
CASSQLSGSEQYF
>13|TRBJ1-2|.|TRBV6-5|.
TGTGCCAGCAGTTACAGGGTTGACAATGGCTACACCTTC
CASSYRVDNGYTF
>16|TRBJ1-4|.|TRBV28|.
TGTGCCAGCAGTCCAAGAGACGGGACGACTAATGAAAAACTGTTTTTT
CASSPRDGTTNEKLFF
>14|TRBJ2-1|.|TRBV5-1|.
TGCGCCAGCAGCCCCTCGACGCAATACAATGAGCAGTTCTTC
CASSPSTQYNEQFF
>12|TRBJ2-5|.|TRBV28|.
TGTGCCAGCAGTTTTTCAGCTAGCCCGTCGGACTTC
CASSFSASPSDF
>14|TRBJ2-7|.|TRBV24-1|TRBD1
TGTGCCACCAGTGTGGGACAGGGGGCGATCGAGCAGTACTTC
CATSVGQGAIEQYF
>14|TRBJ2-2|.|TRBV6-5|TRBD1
TGTGCCAGCAGGTGGACAGGGGACACCGGGGAGCTGTTTTTT
CASRWTGDTGELFF
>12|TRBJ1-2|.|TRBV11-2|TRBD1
TGTGCCAGCAGCTCAGCAGGGGGTGGCTACACCTTC
CASSSAGGGYTF
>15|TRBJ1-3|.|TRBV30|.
TGTGCCTGGAGTCCCCAAGGGGCCCTTGGAAACACCATATATTTT
CAWSPQGALGNTIYF
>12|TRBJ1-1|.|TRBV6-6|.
TGTGCCAGCAGTTACCCGCAGCAGGAAGCTTTCTTT
CASSYPQQEAFF
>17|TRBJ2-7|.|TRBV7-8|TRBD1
TGTGCCAGCACTCATCCCCTATCCGGACAGGGCAAATACGAGCAGTACTTC
CASTHPLSGQGKYEQYF
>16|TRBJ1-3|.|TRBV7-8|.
TGTGCCAGCAGCTTAGCGGTCGGGCTCTCTGGAAACACCATATATTTT
CASSLAVGLSGNTIYF
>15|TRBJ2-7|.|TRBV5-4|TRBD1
TGTGCCAGCAGCCAGGACAGGTCCCCCGCCTACGAGCAGTACTTC
CASSQDRSPAYEQYF
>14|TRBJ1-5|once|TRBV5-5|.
TGTGCCAGCAGCCAAGACAGAAAAGGTCAGCCCCAGCATTTT
CASSQDRKGQPQHF
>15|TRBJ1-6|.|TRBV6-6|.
TGTGCCACCTCAGGGTATCCGGCGTTTCGTTCACCCCTCCACTTT
CATSGYPAFRSPLHF
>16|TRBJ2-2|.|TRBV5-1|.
TGCGCCAGCAGCTTGATCAGGGCGGTAAACACCGGGGAGCTGTTTTTT
CASSLIRAVNTGELFF
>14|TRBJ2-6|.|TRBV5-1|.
TGCGCCAGCAGTTGGAGCTCTGGGGCCAACGTCCTGACTTTC
CASSWSSGANVLTF
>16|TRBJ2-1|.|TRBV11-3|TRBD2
TGTGCCAGCAGCTCGGGACTAGCGGGTATTTACAATGAGCAGTTCTTC
CASSSGLAGIYNEQFF
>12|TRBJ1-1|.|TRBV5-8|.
TGTGCCAGCAGCTTGCGTCAGCCTGAAGCTTTCTTT
CASSLRQPEAFF